This paragraph reports one TCR beta chain. Alongside a J-beta primer mix, a sample-barcoded 5' primer served in a second PCR lasting about 7 to 11 cycles. Via MiXCR, TCRdb re-called the 5' RACE reads, giving one row per CDR3 protein. The sample yields about 720,000 distinct CDR3 sequences, around 25% seen once. The data stem from a study of blood T cells in healthy people across ages. V trimming: 1 base; J trimming: 2 bases; junction bases outside the gene matches: 8. This CDR3 has 16 residues. Germline-derived CDR1 and CDR2 are DFQATT and SNEGSKA (reference sequence). The same data also contributed to another study, on T cells of mothers and their children. This second study says: Mothers yielded over 9 million CDR3 reads, children some 2.9 million each.

The sample comprised blood. This clonotype originated in a boy younger than 18 in good health. This chain uses TRBV20-1 with TRBJ2-3, with 8 bases identical to TRBD2. CDR3 in amino acids: CSARVRRGVTTDTQYF. The DNA of the CDR3 is TGCAGTGCTAGAGTAAGGCGGGGGGTAACCACAGATACGCAGTATTTT.